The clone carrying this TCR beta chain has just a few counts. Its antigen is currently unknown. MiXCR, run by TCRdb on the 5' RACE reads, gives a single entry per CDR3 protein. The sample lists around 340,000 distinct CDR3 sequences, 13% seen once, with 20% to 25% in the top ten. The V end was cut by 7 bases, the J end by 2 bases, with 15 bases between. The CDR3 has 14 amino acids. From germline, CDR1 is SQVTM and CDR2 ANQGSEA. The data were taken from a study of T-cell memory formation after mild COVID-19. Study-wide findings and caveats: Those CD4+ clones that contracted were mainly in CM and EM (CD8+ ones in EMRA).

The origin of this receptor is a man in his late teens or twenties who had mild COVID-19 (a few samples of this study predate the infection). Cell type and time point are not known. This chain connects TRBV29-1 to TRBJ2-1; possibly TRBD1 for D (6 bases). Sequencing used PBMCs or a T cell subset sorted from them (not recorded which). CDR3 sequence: CSGRQVKAYNEQFF. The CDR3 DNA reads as TGCAGCGGTAGACAGGTTAAGGCCTACAATGAGCAGTTCTTC.